This TCR beta chain was sequenced in a study of T cell responses to AZD1222 COVID-19 vaccine. CDR1 is SGHTA and CDR2 is FQGNSA in the germline V gene. V was clipped by 5 bases and J by 4 bases, with 14 bases between them. This CDR3 spans 14 amino acids. Profiled with immunoSEQ multiplex PCR; TCRdb holds only in-frame clones, not every one. Among some 150,000 clones, just under 90% were seen once, and the ten largest hold about 4.1%. The source of this sequence is an adult who received the MenACWY meningococcal vaccine as a control. This sequence joins TRBV7-2 and TRBJ1-1; D is unresolved. Material: peripheral blood, obtained 28 days after the second dose of the MenACWY control vaccine. CDR3 loop: CASSLLEGGTEAFF. The CDR3 DNA reads as TGTGCCAGCAGCCTCCTTGAGGGTGGCACTGAAGCTTTCTTT.